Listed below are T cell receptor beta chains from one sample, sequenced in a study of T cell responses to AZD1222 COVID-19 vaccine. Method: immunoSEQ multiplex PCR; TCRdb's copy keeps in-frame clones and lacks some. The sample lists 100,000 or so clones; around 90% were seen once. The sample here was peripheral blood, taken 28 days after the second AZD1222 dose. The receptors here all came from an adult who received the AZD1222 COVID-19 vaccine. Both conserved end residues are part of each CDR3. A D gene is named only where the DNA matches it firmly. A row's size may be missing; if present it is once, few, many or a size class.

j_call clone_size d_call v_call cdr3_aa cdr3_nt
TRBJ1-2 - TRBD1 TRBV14 CASSQGQSYGYTF TGTGCCAGCAGCCAGGGACAGTCCTATGGCTACACCTTC
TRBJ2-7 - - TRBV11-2 CASSHGSGQTYEQYF TGTGCCAGCAGCCACGGTTCGGGACAAACCTACGAGCAGTACTTC
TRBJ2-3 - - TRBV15 CATSRGSTDTQYF TGTGCCACCAGCAGAGGTAGCACAGATACGCAGTATTTT
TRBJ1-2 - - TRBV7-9 CASSSGSTGNYGYTF TGTGCCAGCAGCAGTGGGAGCACGGGAAACTATGGCTACACCTTC
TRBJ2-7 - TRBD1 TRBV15 CATSNGQGYEQYF TGTGCCACCAGCAATGGACAGGGTTACGAGCAGTACTTC
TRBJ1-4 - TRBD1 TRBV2 CASQWDRVPTANEKLFF TGTGCCAGCCAGTGGGACAGGGTACCTACGGCTAATGAAAAACTGTTTTTT
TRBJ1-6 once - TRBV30 CAWSELRDSPLHF TGTGCCTGGAGTGAACTTAGGGATTCACCCCTCCACTTT
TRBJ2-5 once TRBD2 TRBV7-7 CASSLGAGLETQYF TGTGCCAGCAGCTTAGGAGCGGGGTTAGAGACCCAGTACTTC
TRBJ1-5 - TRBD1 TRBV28 CASRGTGKGANQPQHF TGTGCCAGCAGGGGGACAGGGAAGGGGGCCAATCAGCCCCAGCATTTT
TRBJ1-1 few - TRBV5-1 CASSGGGASTEAFF TGCGCCAGCAGCGGCGGGGGCGCGAGCACTGAAGCTTTCTTT
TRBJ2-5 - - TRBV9 CASSVGPAQETQYF TGTGCCAGCAGCGTGGGGCCGGCCCAAGAGACCCAGTACTTC
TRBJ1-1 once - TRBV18 CASSPAVMNTEAFF TGTGCCAGCTCACCGGCGGTAATGAACACTGAAGCTTTCTTT
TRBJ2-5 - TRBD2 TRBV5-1 CASSLAGGETQYF TGCGCCAGCAGCCTTGCGGGGGGGGAGACCCAGTACTTC
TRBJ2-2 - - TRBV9 CASSYLNTGELFF TGTGCCAGCAGCTACCTCAACACCGGGGAGCTGTTTTTT
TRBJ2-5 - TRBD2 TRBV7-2 CASSLNTLAGGGETQYF TGTGCCAGCAGCCTCAATACCCTAGCGGGGGGTGGAGAGACCCAGTACTTC
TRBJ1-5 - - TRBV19 CASSIGHRLNQPQHF TGTGCCAGTAGTATAGGGCACCGATTGAATCAGCCCCAGCATTTT
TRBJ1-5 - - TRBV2 CASSEVGYQPQHF TGTGCCAGCAGTGAAGTTGGGTATCAGCCCCAGCATTTT
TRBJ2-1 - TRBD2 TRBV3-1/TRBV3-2 CASSQDSGLPDNEQFF TGTGCCAGCAGCCAAGATTCGGGACTACCGGACAATGAGCAGTTCTTC
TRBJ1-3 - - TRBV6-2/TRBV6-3 CASSYWARPGLGNTIYF TGTGCCAGCAGTTACTGGGCGCGCCCTGGCCTTGGAAACACCATATATTTT
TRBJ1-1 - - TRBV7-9 CASSAGTGPIIPF TGTGCCAGCAGCGCGGGCACAGGTCCGATAATACCCTTT
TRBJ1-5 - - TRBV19 CASSDQGVGNQPQHF TGTGCCAGTAGCGATCAGGGTGTGGGCAATCAGCCCCAGCATTTT
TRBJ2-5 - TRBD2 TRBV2 CASTRGADETQYF TGTGCCAGCACGCGGGGGGCCGATGAGACCCAGTACTTC
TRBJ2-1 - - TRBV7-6 CASSYRAHHQYNEQFF TGTGCCAGCAGCTACAGAGCCCACCACCAATACAATGAGCAGTTCTTC
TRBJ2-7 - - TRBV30 CAWSSTYEQYF TGTGCCTGGAGTAGTACCTACGAGCAGTACTTC
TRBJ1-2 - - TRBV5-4 CASSLGGTYGYTF TGTGCCAGCAGCTTGGGAGGGACCTATGGCTACACCTTC
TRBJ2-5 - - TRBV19 CASSSGVGETQYF TGTGCCAGTTCCTCTGGGGTGGGAGAGACCCAGTACTTC
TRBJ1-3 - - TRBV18 CASSPIGNTIYF TGTGCCAGCTCACCAATCGGAAACACCATATATTTT
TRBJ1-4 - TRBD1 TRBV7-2 CASSFGDRLRTNEKLFF TGTGCCAGCAGCTTTGGGGACAGACTTAGAACTAATGAAAAACTGTTTTTT
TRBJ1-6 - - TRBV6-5 CASSRGNSPLHF TGTGCCAGCAGCCGAGGGAATTCACCCCTCCACTTT
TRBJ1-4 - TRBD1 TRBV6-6 CASSLQGSNEKLFF TGTGCCAGCAGCCTACAGGGGAGTAATGAAAAACTGTTTTTT
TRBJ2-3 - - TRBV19 CASSIMPGSTDTQYF TGTGCCAGTAGTATCATGCCGGGGAGCACAGATACGCAGTATTTT
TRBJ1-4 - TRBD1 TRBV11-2 CASSIYRQGINEKLFF TGTGCCAGCAGCATATACCGACAGGGGATTAATGAAAAACTGTTTTTT
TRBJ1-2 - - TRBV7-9 CASSPQWGRDNYGYTF TGTGCCAGCAGCCCTCAGTGGGGCAGGGATAACTATGGCTACACCTTC
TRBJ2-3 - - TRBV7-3 CASSLRGASSTDTQYF TGTGCCAGCAGCCTCCGGGGGGCCTCCAGCACAGATACGCAGTATTTT
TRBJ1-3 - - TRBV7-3 CASSLGRGDTIYF TGTGCCAGCAGCTTAGGACGTGGGGACACCATATATTTT
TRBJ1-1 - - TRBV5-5 CASSLARGPNTEAFF TGTGCCAGCAGCTTGGCCCGTGGACCGAACACTGAAGCTTTCTTT
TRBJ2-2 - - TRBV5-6 CASSFPVGGAETGELFF TGTGCCAGCAGCTTCCCGGTTGGGGGCGCAGAAACCGGGGAGCTGTTTTTT
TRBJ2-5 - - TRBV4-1 CASSQETSRGETQYF TGCGCCAGCAGCCAAGAAACATCGAGAGGAGAGACCCAGTACTTC
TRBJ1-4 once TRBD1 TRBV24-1 CATSDWDSITTNEKLFF TGTGCCACCAGTGATTGGGACAGTATCACAACTAATGAAAAACTGTTTTTT
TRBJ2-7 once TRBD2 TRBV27 CASSLPGGYEQYF TGTGCCAGCAGTCTTCCGGGGGGGTACGAGCAGTACTTC
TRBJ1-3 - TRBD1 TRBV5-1 CASSIEQGVPGNTIYF TGCGCCAGCAGCATCGAACAGGGGGTCCCTGGAAACACCATATATTTT
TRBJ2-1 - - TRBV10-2 CASSDLDEQFF TGCGCCAGCAGTGACTTAGATGAGCAGTTCTTC
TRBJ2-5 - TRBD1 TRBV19 CASSTGQGGLETQYF TGTGCCAGTAGTACTGGACAGGGCGGGTTGGAGACCCAGTACTTC
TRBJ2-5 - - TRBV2 CASSEGQGPLQETQYF TGTGCCAGCAGTGAGGGCCAGGGGCCGTTACAAGAGACCCAGTACTTC
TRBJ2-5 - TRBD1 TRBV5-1 CASSQTGQETQYF TGCGCCAGCAGCCAGACAGGGCAAGAGACCCAGTACTTC
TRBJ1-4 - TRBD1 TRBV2 CASLNSRGEDEKLFF TGTGCCAGCCTGAACTCCAGGGGGGAGGATGAAAAACTGTTTTTT
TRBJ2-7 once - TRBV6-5 CASLGQGTREQYF TGTGCCAGCTTAGGCCAGGGGACTCGGGAGCAGTACTTC
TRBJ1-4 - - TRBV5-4 CASSSLDDPRVF TGTGCCAGCAGCTCGCTGGACGATCCAAGGGTTTTT
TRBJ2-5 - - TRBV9 CASSVGSGRQETQYF TGTGCCAGCAGCGTAGGCTCGGGGCGCCAAGAGACCCAGTACTTC
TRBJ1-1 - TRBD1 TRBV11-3 CASSLETGVGTEAFF TGTGCCAGCAGCTTAGAAACAGGGGTCGGCACTGAAGCTTTCTTT
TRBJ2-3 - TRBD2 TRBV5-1 CASSPPGLAGGLDTQYF TGCGCCAGCAGCCCCCCCGGACTAGCGGGCGGCTTAGATACGCAGTATTTT
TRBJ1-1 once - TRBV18 CASSPLPNTEAFF TGTGCCAGCTCACCTCTTCCGAACACTGAAGCTTTCTTT
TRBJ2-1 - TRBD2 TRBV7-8 CASSPSGGVYNEQFF TGTGCCAGCAGCCCGAGCGGGGGTGTCTACAATGAGCAGTTCTTC